A single sample gave rise to the 9 T cell receptor beta chains below, sequenced in a study of CD8+ T cells in alopecia areata. Isolated RNA was reverse transcribed into cDNA used as the sequencing template. TCRdb's table, derived via immunoSEQ multiplex PCR, lists solely in-frame clones and lacks some. Among about 140,000 clones listed, about 60% were seen once. Sequenced: CD4+ T cells sorted from blood. All receptors derive from a human donor in good health.

J is TRBJ1-1 and V is TRBV27; D call uncertain. The CDR3 is 14 amino acids. CDR1 is MNHEY, CDR2 SMNVEV, per germline (reference sequence). The germline V and J ends were trimmed by 6 bases and 1 base, with 12 bases remaining between them. The CDR3 here is CASRGRYSNTEAFF. Here the CDR3 DNA reads TGTGCCAGCAGAGGCCGATATTCGAACACTGAAGCTTTCTTT.

The chain carries TRBV28 and TRBJ2-5; the D is unclear. The CDR3 loop spans 13 amino acids. Trimming took off 3 bases at V and 2 bases at J, with 7 bases between the two ends. The germline gives CDR1 MDHEN, CDR2 SYDVKM. CDR3 sequence reads: CASSLGIQETQYF. CDR3 nucleotides: TGTGCCAGCAGTTTGGGAATTCAAGAGACCCAGTACTTC.

This clone was detected only once. The chain couples TRBV30 to TRBJ2-3; D gene ambiguous. The V gene lost 1 base and the J gene lost 3 bases, with 2 bases spanning the gap. Germline V CDR1 and CDR2: GTSNPN, SVGIG (reference sequence). The CDR3 totals 11 residues. CDR3 sequence (DNA): TGTGCCTGGAGTGATACAGATACGCAGTATTTT. Protein sequence: CAWSDTDTQYF. The variable domain in full, with the rest retrieved from reference TRBV30 and TRBJ2-3, is SQTIHQWPATLVQPVGSPLSLECTVEGTSNPNLYWYRQAAGRGLQLLFYSVGIGQISSEVPQNLSASRPQDRQFILSSKKLLLSDSGFYLCAWSDTDTQYFGPGTRLTVL.

CDR3: CSGGTVQETQYF. The CDR3 DNA is TGCAGCGGAGGGACAGTCCAAGAGACCCAGTACTTC. The chain combines TRBV29-1 with TRBJ2-5; 7 bases line up with TRBD1. Trimming removed 7 bases from V and 1 base from J; junction bases left unmatched: 3. Germline loops: CDR1 SQVTM, CDR2 ANQGSEA. This CDR3 has 12 amino acids.

This sequence joins TRBV30 and TRBJ2-7; D gene ambiguous. V lost 3 bases and J lost 0, with 6 bases in between. The CDR3 covers 12 residues. Looked up from germline, CDR1 is GTSNPN and CDR2 is SVGIG (reference sequence). CDR3 region: CAWRGSSYEQYF. CDR3 DNA sequence: TGTGCCTGGAGGGGAAGCTCCTACGAGCAGTACTTC.

The chain is built from TRBV28 and TRBJ2-1; 9 bases are shared with TRBD1. The CDR3 consists of 15 residues. Per germline, CDR1 MDHEN and CDR2 SYDVKM. Losses at the gene ends were 6 bases for V and 6 bases for J; bases not matched to a gene: 9. The CDR3 DNA reads TGTGCCAGCAGAAAACAGGGGGCGCAGGGCAATGAGCAGTTCTTC. It is translated as CASRKQGAQGNEQFF.

The chain carries TRBV9 and TRBJ2-2; TRBD2 is a possible D gene (6 bases). V gave up 4 bases and J gave up 6 bases, with 16 bases separating them. The CDR3 sequence is 15 residues long. The germline gives CDR1 SGDLS, CDR2 YYNGEE. CDR3 region: CASSPPGLASGELFF. The CDR3 DNA is TGTGCCAGCAGCCCCCCGGGACTCGCTTCCGGGGAGCTGTTTTTT.

The genes are TRBV9 and TRBJ2-3; D gene ambiguous. The CDR3 length is 16 residues. V lost 4 bases and J lost 0, with 15 bases in between. Germline CDR1 SGDLS, CDR2 YYNGEE. As DNA, the CDR3 is TGTGCCAGCAGCCCTAGGAGCACGACTAGCACAGATACGCAGTATTTT. Its translation is CASSPRSTTSTDTQYF.

This chain joins TRBV11-2 and TRBJ2-3; D assignment may be TRBD1 or TRBD2 (6 bases each). In germline, CDR1 is SGHAT, CDR2 FQNNGV. Trimming removed 4 bases at V and 5 bases at J, with 19 bases between. The CDR3 spans 16 residues. The CDR3 sequence is CASSSPMGGIRDTQYF. The DNA of the CDR3 is TGTGCCAGCAGCTCCCCGATGGGGGGCATAAGAGATACGCAGTATTTT.